A single sample is the source of the 11 T cell receptor beta chains below, sequenced in a study of blood T cell repertoires in COVID-19. Only in-frame clones appear in the TCRdb table, and some are missing; sequencing was by immunoSEQ multiplex PCR. The sample includes about 130,000 clones, about 79% of them seen just once. Sequencing used peripheral blood. These receptors all come from a woman over 75 with acute or convalescent COVID-19.

In this sample, this clone turned up a few times. J is TRBJ1-2 and V is TRBV19, with D possibly TRBD1 on 6 matching bases. Germline CDR1 reads LNHDA; CDR2 reads SQIVND (reference sequence). The germline V and J ends were trimmed by 6 bases and 6 bases, with 11 bases remaining between them. The CDR3 has 12 residues. The CDR3, as DNA: TGTGCCAGTAGGGAGCAGGGGCATGGCTACACCTTC. It yields the protein CASREQGHGYTF.

V is TRBV9 and J is TRBJ1-2; D call uncertain. Per germline, CDR1 SGDLS and CDR2 YYNGEE. V was pared by 0 bases and J by 0 bases, with 15 bases between. The CDR3 length is 17 residues. The CDR3 DNA is TGTGCCAGCAGCGTAGGTCCCCAGGTGCTTCCTAACTATGGCTACACCTTC. This encodes CASSVGPQVLPNYGYTF.

This chain uses TRBV5-4 with TRBJ1-2, with unresolved D. Germline CDR1 is SGHNT and CDR2 is YYREEE (reference sequence). The CDR3 is 14 amino acids. V was trimmed by 0 bases and J by 4 bases, leaving 10 bases between them. The CDR3 reads CASSLDTDTYGYTF. The CDR3 DNA reads TGTGCCAGCAGCTTGGACACAGACACCTATGGCTACACCTTC.

CDR3 sequence reads: CASSLGPGGNTEAFF. DNA for the CDR3: TGTGCCAGCAGCTTAGGACCGGGGGGGAACACTGAAGCTTTCTTT. This rearrangement joins TRBV7-3 to TRBJ1-1, with D maybe TRBD1 (5 bases). Per germline, CDR1 SGHTA and CDR2 FQGTGA. V lost 2 bases to trimming and J lost 1 base, with 11 bases between them. The CDR3 is made up of 15 amino acids.

The rearrangement uses TRBV2 and TRBJ1-2; D uncertain. There are 11 residues in the CDR3. Trimming took off 6 bases at V and 5 bases at J, with 7 bases between the two ends. Germline V CDR1 and CDR2: SNHLY, FYNNEI. The CDR3 DNA reads as TGTGCCAGCAGACTTATATATGGCTACACCTTC. Translating it yields CASRLIYGYTF.

The chain recombines TRBV18 with TRBJ1-6, with 8 bases matching TRBD1. From germline, CDR1 is KGHSH and CDR2 LQKENI. The CDR3 contains 15 residues. The ends lost 3 bases at V and 5 bases at J; junction bases unmatched: 3. Here the CDR3 reads CASSPGQGHNSPLHF. The CDR3, as DNA: TGTGCCAGCTCACCCGGACAGGGCCATAATTCACCCCTCCACTTT.

Written as DNA, the CDR3 is TGTGCCAGCGGTGGGGGGTTCTATGGCTACACCTTC. Its translation is CASGGGFYGYTF. The chain recombines TRBV9 with TRBJ1-2; a possible D gene is TRBD1 (5 bases). V lost 7 bases, J lost 4 bases, and 11 bases lay in between. Germline V gives CDR1 SGDLS, CDR2 YYNGEE. This CDR3 comprises 12 residues.

This clone came up once. The V call is TRBV7-2, the J call TRBJ1-3, with 7 bases aligning to TRBD1. V was clipped by 4 bases and J by 0 bases; unmatched bases: 3. The CDR3 runs 15 residues. From germline, CDR1 is SGHTA and CDR2 FQGNSA. DNA for the CDR3: TGTGCCAGCAGCTACACAGGGGCCTCTGGAAACACCATATATTTT. This codes for CASSYTGASGNTIYF.

The chain recombines TRBV30 with TRBJ2-3; TRBD2 matches 9 bases. J gave up 1 base and V 1 base, and 6 bases lay outside the gene matches. The CDR3 extends over 16 amino acids. Germline lookup yields CDR1 GTSNPN and CDR2 SVGIG (reference sequence). The CDR3 reads CAWSGPAGGRTDTQYF. As DNA, the CDR3 is TGTGCCTGGAGTGGCCCCGCGGGGGGGCGCACAGATACGCAGTATTTT.

The V and J genes are TRBV18 and TRBJ1-1; a weak D match, TRBD1 (5 bases). The CDR3 is 14 amino acids. CDR1 and CDR2 from the germline V gene are KGHSH and LQKENI. The ends were cut back, 1 base at V and 4 bases at J, with 10 bases in the middle. CDR3 protein: CASSPRIGGTEAFF. CDR3 bases: TGTGCCAGCTCACCACGTATCGGGGGCACTGAAGCTTTCTTT.

The chain carries TRBV4-1 and TRBJ1-2; perhaps TRBD1 as D (6 bases). Trimming took off 5 bases at V and 7 bases at J, with 14 bases between the two ends. Germline CDR1 MGHRA, CDR2 YSYEKL. The CDR3 length is 13 residues. This chain's CDR3 is CASSDWTVAGYTF. The CDR3 DNA is TGCGCCAGCAGCGATTGGACAGTAGCTGGCTACACCTTC.